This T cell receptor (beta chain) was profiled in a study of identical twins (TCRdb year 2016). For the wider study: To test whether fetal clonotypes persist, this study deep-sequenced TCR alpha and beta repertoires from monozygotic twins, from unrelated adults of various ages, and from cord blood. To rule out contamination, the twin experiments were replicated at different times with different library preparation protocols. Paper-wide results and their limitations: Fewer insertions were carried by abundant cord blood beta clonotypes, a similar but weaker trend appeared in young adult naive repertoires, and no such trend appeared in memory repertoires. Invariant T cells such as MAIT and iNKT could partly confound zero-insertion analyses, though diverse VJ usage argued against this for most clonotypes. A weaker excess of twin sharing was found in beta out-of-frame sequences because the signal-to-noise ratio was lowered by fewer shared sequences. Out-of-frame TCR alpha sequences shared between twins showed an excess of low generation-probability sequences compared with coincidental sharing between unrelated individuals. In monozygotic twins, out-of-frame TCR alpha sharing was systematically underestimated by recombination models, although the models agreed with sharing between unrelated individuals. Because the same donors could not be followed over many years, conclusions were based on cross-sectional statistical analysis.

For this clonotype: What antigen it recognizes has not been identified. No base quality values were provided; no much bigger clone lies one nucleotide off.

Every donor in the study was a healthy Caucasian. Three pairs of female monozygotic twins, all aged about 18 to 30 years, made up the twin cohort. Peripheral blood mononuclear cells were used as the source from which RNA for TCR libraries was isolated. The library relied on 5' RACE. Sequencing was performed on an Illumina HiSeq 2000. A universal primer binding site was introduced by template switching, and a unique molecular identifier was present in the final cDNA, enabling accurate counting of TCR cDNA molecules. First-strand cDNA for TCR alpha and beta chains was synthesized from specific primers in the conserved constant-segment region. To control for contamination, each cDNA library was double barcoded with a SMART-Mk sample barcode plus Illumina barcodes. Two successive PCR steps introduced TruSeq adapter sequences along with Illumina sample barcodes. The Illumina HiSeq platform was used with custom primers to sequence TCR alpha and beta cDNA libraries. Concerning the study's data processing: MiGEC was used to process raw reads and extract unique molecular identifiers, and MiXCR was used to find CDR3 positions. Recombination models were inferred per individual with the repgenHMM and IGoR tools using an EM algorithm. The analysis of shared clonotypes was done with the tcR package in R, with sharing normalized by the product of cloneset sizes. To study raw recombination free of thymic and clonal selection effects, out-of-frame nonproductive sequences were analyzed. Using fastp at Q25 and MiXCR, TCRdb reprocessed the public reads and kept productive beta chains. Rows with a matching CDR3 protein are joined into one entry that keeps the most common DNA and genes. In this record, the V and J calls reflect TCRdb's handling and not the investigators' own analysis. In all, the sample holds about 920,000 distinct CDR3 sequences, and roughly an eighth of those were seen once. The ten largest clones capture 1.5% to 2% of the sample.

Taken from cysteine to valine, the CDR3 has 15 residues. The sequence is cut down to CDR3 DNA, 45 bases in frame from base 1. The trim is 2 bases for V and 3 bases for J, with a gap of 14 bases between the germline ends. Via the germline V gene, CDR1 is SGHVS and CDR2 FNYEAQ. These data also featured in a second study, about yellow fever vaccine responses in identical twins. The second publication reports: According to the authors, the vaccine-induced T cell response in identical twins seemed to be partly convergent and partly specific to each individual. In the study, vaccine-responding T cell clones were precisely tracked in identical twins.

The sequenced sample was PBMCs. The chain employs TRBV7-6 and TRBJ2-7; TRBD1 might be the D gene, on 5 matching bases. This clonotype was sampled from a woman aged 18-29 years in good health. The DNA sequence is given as TGTGCCAGCAGCTTAAAAGGGGCCGGAGACTACGAGCAGTACGTC. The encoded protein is CASSLKGAGDYEQYV.